This TCR beta chain was documented in a study of beta chain features in type 1 diabetes. Whole-study results and caveats: Patients with type 1 diabetes showed fewer VDJ junction insertions and more deletions.

As concerns this clone: Its antigen is unidentified.

The whole isolated RNA underwent reverse transcription, so sequencing captured expressed TCRB transcripts. Profiled with immunoSEQ multiplex PCR; TCRdb holds only in-frame clones, not every one. Of 150,000 to 180,000 clones detected, approximately 12% appear once; the ten largest clones hold roughly 1.9%. After removal of 3 bases from V and 7 bases from J, the junction contained 4 bases not matched to a gene. Germline V gene sequence: CDR1 SGDLS, CDR2 YYNGEE. The CDR3 is 13 residues long. Sequencing was performed on central memory CD4+ T cells from blood. The genes are TRBV9 and TRBJ2-1, with 7 bases aligning to TRBD1. The origin of this receptor is a young man in good health. The CDR3 spells CASSADRANEQFF. CDR3 in DNA: TGTGCCAGCAGCGCAGACAGGGCTAATGAGCAGTTCTTC.